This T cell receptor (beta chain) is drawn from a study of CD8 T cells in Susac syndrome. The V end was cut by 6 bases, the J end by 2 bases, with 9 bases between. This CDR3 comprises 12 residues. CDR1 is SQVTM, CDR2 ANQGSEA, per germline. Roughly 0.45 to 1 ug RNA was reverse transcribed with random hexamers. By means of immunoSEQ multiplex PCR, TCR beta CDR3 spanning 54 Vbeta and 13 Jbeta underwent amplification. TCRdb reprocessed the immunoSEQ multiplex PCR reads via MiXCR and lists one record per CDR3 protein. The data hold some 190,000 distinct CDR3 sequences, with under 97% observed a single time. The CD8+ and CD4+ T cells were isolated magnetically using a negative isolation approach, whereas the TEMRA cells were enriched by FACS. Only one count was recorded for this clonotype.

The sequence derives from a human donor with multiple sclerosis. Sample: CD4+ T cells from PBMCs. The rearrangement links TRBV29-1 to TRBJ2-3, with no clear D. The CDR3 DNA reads TGCAGCGTGACCGAGAACACAGATACGCAGTATTTT. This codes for CSVTENTDTQYF.